Below, 10 T cell receptor beta chains from the same sample are listed, as sequenced in a study of blood T cell repertoires in COVID-19. TCRdb's table, derived via immunoSEQ multiplex PCR, lists solely in-frame clones and lacks some. This table holds 90,000 to 100,000 clones, roughly 89% found once. The sample consisted of peripheral blood. These receptors all come from a human donor in a cohort sampled during active COVID-19.

V and J are TRBV25-1 and TRBJ2-5; D gene ambiguous. CDR3 size: 14 residues. The germline gives CDR1 MGHDK, CDR2 SYGVNS. Deletions cut 3 bases from V and 5 bases from J, with 13 bases between. Here the CDR3 reads CASSEWRSRETQYF. CDR3 nucleotide sequence: TGTGCCAGCAGTGAGTGGAGAAGTCGGGAGACCCAGTACTTC.

For the CDR3, the DNA is TGTGCCTGGGTTGGAGATTCCCCAAGCTCCTATAATTCACCCCTCCACTTT. It codes for CAWVGDSPSSYNSPLHF. The chain joins TRBV30 to TRBJ1-6; D gene unclear. From germline, CDR1 is GTSNPN and CDR2 SVGIG (reference sequence). CDR3 length: 17 amino acids. The V gene lost 5 bases and the J gene lost 0 bases, with 17 bases spanning the gap. The full variable domain, its missing parts supplied by reference TRBV30 and TRBJ1-6, is SQTIHQWPATLVQPVGSPLSLECTVEGTSNPNLYWYRQAAGRGLQLLFYSVGIGQISSEVPQNLSASRPQDRQFILSSKKLLLSDSGFYLCAWVGDSPSSYNSPLHFGNGTRLTVT.

This chain links TRBV10-1 with TRBJ2-1; TRBD2 matches 10 bases. The CDR3 is 15 residues long. CDR1 and CDR2 from the germline V gene are WNHNN and SYGVQD (reference sequence). The J segment lost 9 bases and the V segment lost 6 bases, leaving 11 bases of the junction unmatched. CDR3: CASRSGTSDSGEQFF. The CDR3 DNA follows: TGCGCCAGCAGGTCCGGGACTAGCGACTCCGGTGAGCAGTTCTTC.

CDR3 in DNA: TGCAGTGCTCGCCCAGGAACTGAAGCTTTCTTT. Encoded protein: CSARPGTEAFF. The chain is built from TRBV20-1 and TRBJ1-1; D remains ambiguous. CDR1 is DFQATT, CDR2 SNEGSKA, per germline (reference sequence). The V end lost 5 bases, the J end lost 5 bases, and 9 bases lay between the germline ends. This CDR3 spans 11 amino acids.

The chain joins TRBV10-1 to TRBJ2-7; 7 bases agree with TRBD2. The CDR3 contains 16 residues. Trimming at V came to 7 bases and at J to 3 bases, leaving 15 bases not matched to a gene. CDR1 is WNHNN, CDR2 SYGVQD, per germline (reference sequence). CDR3 in amino acids: CASNANGGRVRYEQYF. The CDR3 bases are TGCGCCAGCAACGCAAACGGGGGGAGGGTTCGCTACGAGCAGTACTTC.

CDR3 coding DNA: TGTGCCACCAGTGGCCCGACTAGCGCCAGGGATGAGCAGTTCTTC. Protein sequence: CATSGPTSARDEQFF. The chain joins TRBV24-1 to TRBJ2-1, with TRBD2 identical over 8 bases. The CDR3 contains 15 residues. CDR1 and CDR2 (germline): KGHDR, SFDVKD. With 5 bases clipped from V and 8 bases from J, the junction kept 10 bases outside the gene matches.

This rearrangement joins TRBV9 to TRBJ2-1; 13 nucleotides match TRBD2. Germline CDR1 is SGDLS and CDR2 is YYNGEE. The ends lost 0 bases at V and 8 bases at J; junction bases unmatched: 5. The CDR3 sequence is 16 residues long. CDR3 amino acids: CASSVGTSGGADEQFF. The CDR3 region has the DNA TGTGCCAGCAGCGTAGGTACTAGCGGGGGGGCCGATGAGCAGTTCTTC. Based on the CDR3 plus reference TRBV9 and TRBJ2-1, the full variable domain is DSGVTQTPKHLITATGQRVTLRCSPRSGDLSVYWYQQSLDQGLQFLIQYYNGEERAKGNILERFSAQQFPDLHSELNLSSLELGDSALYFCASSVGTSGGADEQFFGPGTRLTVL.

The rearrangement uses TRBV7-3 and TRBJ2-1; D not certain. Germline CDR1 and CDR2: SGHTA and FQGTGA. The V gene lost 5 bases and the J gene lost 1 base, with 15 bases spanning the gap. The length of the CDR3 is 16 residues. CDR3 coding DNA: TGTGCCAGCAGCCCCCAGACGTCGACATCCTACAATGAGCAGTTCTTC. Its protein is CASSPQTSTSYNEQFF.

The rearrangement links TRBV6-2 or TRBV6-3 to TRBJ2-3; TRBD2 agrees at 8 bases. The CDR3 sequence is 15 residues long. V trimming: 5 bases; J trimming: 0 bases; junction bases outside the gene matches: 4. Germline values: CDR1 MNHEY, CDR2 SVGEGT. Here the CDR3 reads CASSLSGTSTDTQYF. The CDR3 bases are TGTGCCAGCAGTCTTAGCGGGACGAGCACAGATACGCAGTATTTT.

V usage is TRBV5-1 and J usage is TRBJ2-7; 7 positions agree with TRBD1. Trimming at V came to 1 base and at J to 7 bases, leaving 5 bases not matched to a gene. The CDR3 covers 13 residues. Germline-derived CDR1 and CDR2 are SGHRS and YFSETQ. CDR3 DNA: TGCGCCAGCAGCTTGATGACAGGGAGTGAGCAGTACTTC. It translates to CASSLMTGSEQYF.